This entry lists 20 T cell receptor beta chains sequenced from one sample in a study of T cells after yellow fever vaccination. TCRdb itself ran the 5' RACE reads through MiXCR, one entry per CDR3 protein. The sample records under 550,000 distinct CDR3 sequences, roughly a fifth being singletons. The sample here was PBMCs, taken about 20 days after the first yellow fever vaccination. Receptors originate from a man younger than 35 who received the YFV17D yellow fever vaccine.

The J gene is TRBJ2-5, the V gene TRBV4-1, with 7 bases lining up with TRBD1. J lost 5 bases, V lost 2 bases, and 5 bases had no gene match. Germline CDR1 MGHRA, CDR2 YSYEKL. The CDR3 totals 14 residues. The CDR3 DNA follows: TGCGCCAGCAGCCAAACAGGGGTTCGGGAGACCCAGTACTTC. The encoded protein is CASSQTGVRETQYF.

The chain carries TRBV6-1 and TRBJ2-1; D is uncertain. The CDR3 covers 11 residues. CDR1 MNHNS and CDR2 SASEGT come from the germline V gene. V was pared by 1 base and J by 5 bases, with 0 bases between. CDR3 nucleotide sequence: TGTGCCAGCAGTGAAGACAATGAGCAGTTCTTC. It codes for CASSEDNEQFF.

This chain connects TRBV4-1 to TRBJ2-3; 12 bases agree with TRBD2. The CDR3 is made up of 18 amino acids. CDR1 MGHRA and CDR2 YSYEKL come from the germline V gene. V lost 6 bases and J lost 2; bases outside the gene matches: 12. The CDR3 protein is CASSRLAGDNTPTDTQYF. The CDR3 DNA reads TGCGCCAGCAGTAGACTAGCGGGGGACAATACACCCACAGATACGCAGTATTTT.

This clonotype was counted between two and nine times. This chain links TRBV27 with TRBJ2-6; D is unclear. CDR3 length: 15 residues. Germline-derived CDR1 and CDR2 are MNHEY and SMNVEV (reference sequence). Deletions cut 3 bases from V and 5 bases from J, with 11 bases between. The CDR3 DNA sequence: TGTGCCAGCAGTTTTACCCGCCGAAGGGCCAACGTCCTGACTTTC. Its protein is CASSFTRRRANVLTF.

J is TRBJ2-2 and V is TRBV10-3; TRBD1 agrees at 7 bases. V shed 7 bases and J 4 bases; nucleotides not matched to a gene: 6. This CDR3 is built from 14 residues. Germline lookup yields CDR1 ENHRY and CDR2 SYGVKD. In DNA, the CDR3 is TGTGCCATCACGTCGACAGGGTCCACCGGGGAGCTGTTTTTT. This sequence encodes CAITSTGSTGELFF.

The V call is TRBV5-1, the J call TRBJ2-5, with TRBD2 matching 12 bases. V lost 4 bases, J lost 5 bases, and 12 bases stayed unmatched. This CDR3 region has 17 residues. Germline V gene lookup returns CDR1 SGHRS and CDR2 YFSETQ. The CDR3 DNA reads TGCGCCAGCAGCCCGTCAGCTCGGACTAGCGGGGCTGAGACCCAGTACTTC. It translates to CASSPSARTSGAETQYF.

This chain joins TRBV10-2 and TRBJ2-7, with 8 bases fitting TRBD1. After removal of 6 bases from V and 6 bases from J, the junction contained 16 bases not matched to a gene. This CDR3 spans 16 amino acids. CDR1 and CDR2 (germline): WSHSY, SAAADI. Here the CDR3 reads CASSEAPGQASPEQYF. Here the CDR3 DNA reads TGCGCCAGCAGCGAAGCCCCGGGACAGGCCTCTCCCGAGCAGTACTTC.

V is TRBV19 and J is TRBJ1-2; D not certain. Germline V gene data show CDR1 as LNHDA and CDR2 as SQIVND (reference sequence). The V end lost 7 bases, the J end lost 2 bases, and 11 bases lay between the germline ends. CDR3 size: 13 residues. CDR3 sequence (DNA): TGTGCCAGTAACGCGGGGAGAAACTATGGCTACACCTTC. This codes for CASNAGRNYGYTF.

This clonotype was found a few times. The chain has TRBV7-9 and TRBJ1-1; TRBD1 agrees at 10 bases. The CDR3 is made up of 15 amino acids. V lost 5 bases and J lost 2; bases outside the gene matches: 5. Looked up from germline, CDR1 is SEHNR and CDR2 is FQNEAQ (reference sequence). The CDR3 nucleotides are TGTGCCAGCAGCAGACAGACAGGGGGCAACACTGAAGCTTTCTTT. This gives the protein CASSRQTGGNTEAFF.

In its sample, this clonotype was seen a few times. The chain links TRBV6-5 to TRBJ1-1; tentatively, D is TRBD1 (5 bases). Germline values: CDR1 MNHEY, CDR2 SVGAGI. The CDR3 covers 17 residues. The V gene lost 0 bases and the J gene lost 0 bases, with 14 bases spanning the gap. The CDR3 is CASSYSGREGMNTEAFF. The CDR3, as DNA: TGTGCCAGCAGTTACTCCGGCAGGGAGGGAATGAACACTGAAGCTTTCTTT.

The chain links TRBV11-1 to TRBJ2-1, with a possible D match to TRBD1 (6 bases). Germline loops: CDR1 SGHAT, CDR2 FQDESV (reference sequence). V gave up 3 bases and J gave up 10 bases, with 22 bases separating them. The CDR3 loop spans 16 amino acids. CDR3 loop: CASSFRLSGTTYEQFF. CDR3 DNA: TGTGCCAGCAGCTTCCGCCTCTCCGGGACAACCTACGAGCAGTTCTTC. Full variable domain (remainder filled in from reference TRBV11-1 and TRBJ2-1): EAEVAQSPRYKITEKSQAVAFWCDPISGHATLYWYRQILGQGPELLVQFQDESVVDDSQLPKDRFSAERLKGVDSTLKIQPAELGDSAMYLCASSFRLSGTTYEQFFGPGTRLTVL.

The chain joins TRBV30 to TRBJ1-2, with D possibly being TRBD1 (5 bases). V was trimmed by 6 bases and J by 2 bases, leaving 10 bases between them. Germline V gives CDR1 GTSNPN, CDR2 SVGIG (reference sequence). CDR3 length equals 12 residues. The CDR3 region is CACRWGNYGYTF. The CDR3 DNA is TGTGCCTGTAGGTGGGGGAACTATGGCTACACCTTC.

This clonotype was observed a handful of times. The rearrangement joins TRBV9 to TRBJ2-5; 8 bases agree with TRBD1. The CDR3 covers 15 residues. V lost 0 bases, J lost 5 bases, and 6 bases stayed unmatched. The germline gives CDR1 SGDLS, CDR2 YYNGEE. The chain's CDR3 is CASSVGQGAVETQYF. CDR3 in DNA: TGTGCCAGCAGCGTAGGGCAGGGGGCCGTTGAGACCCAGTACTTC.

The CDR3 DNA reads as TGCGCCAGCAGCCAAGACAGCGGCTTAACCGGGGAGCTGTTTTTT. Translating it yields CASSQDSGLTGELFF. This sequence joins TRBV4-3 and TRBJ2-2; perhaps TRBD2 as D (5 bases). The V gene's germline CDR1 is LGHNA and CDR2 YSLEER. The CDR3 covers 15 residues. Trimming removed 0 bases at V and 5 bases at J, with 10 bases between.

This clonotype was detected only a few times. The chain joins TRBV20-1 to TRBJ2-7; D gene uncertain. The CDR3 has 14 amino acids. V lost 0 bases to trimming and J lost 0 bases, with 9 bases between them. Germline V gives CDR1 DFQATT, CDR2 SNEGSKA (reference sequence). This CDR3 reads CSARERPLSYEQYF. The CDR3 DNA reads TGCAGTGCTAGAGAACGACCGCTCTCCTACGAGCAGTACTTC.

This chain joins TRBV7-2 and TRBJ2-7; D perhaps matches TRBD2 (6 bases). Between the trimmed V and J ends, which lost 5 bases and 0 bases, there was a span of 11 bases. The CDR3 is 14 amino acids. CDR1 is SGHTA and CDR2 is FQGNSA in the germline V gene. CDR3 residues: CASSRGLGSYEQYV. The CDR3 DNA sequence: TGTGCCAGCAGCCGGGGACTTGGCTCCTACGAGCAGTACGTC.

The J gene is TRBJ2-1, the V gene TRBV19; D is possibly TRBD1 or TRBD2 (5 bases each). V was cut by 9 bases and J by 8 bases, with 20 bases left in between. Germline V CDR1 and CDR2: LNHDA, SQIVND (reference sequence). The CDR3 covers 14 residues. The CDR3 DNA is TGTGCCAGCAACCCCGGGACGGCCGTATATGAGCAGTTCTTC. It yields the protein CASNPGTAVYEQFF.

The gene calls are TRBV28 and TRBJ1-5, with D hard to call. Germline V lookup: CDR1 MDHEN, CDR2 SYDVKM. This CDR3 is built from 15 residues. The V and J ends lost 6 bases and 5 bases respectively, with 17 bases between them. CDR3 sequence: CASSPPGGNHQPQHF. The CDR3 DNA follows: TGTGCCAGCAGCCCACCAGGAGGGAACCATCAGCCCCAGCATTTT.

The genes are TRBV28 and TRBJ2-7, with D possibly matching TRBD1 (6 bases). The CDR3 is 13 amino acids. Germline V gene data show CDR1 as MDHEN and CDR2 as SYDVKM. V was trimmed by 2 bases and J by 6 bases, leaving 11 bases between them. The CDR3 DNA reads TGTGCCAGCAGTTTAAAGTACAGGGCCGAGCAGTACGTC. Its translation: CASSLKYRAEQYV.

V and J are TRBV29-1 and TRBJ2-1; 7 bases match TRBD2. CDR1 and CDR2 (germline): SQVTM, ANQGSEA. CDR3 size: 13 residues. This chain's CDR3 is CSSWGGVGNEQFF. The CDR3 DNA reads TGCAGTAGCTGGGGAGGGGTAGGCAATGAGCAGTTCTTC.